This is a list of T cell receptor beta chains from one sample in a study of blood T cells in healthy people across ages. TCRdb processed the 5' RACE reads anew with MiXCR; each CDR3 protein has one entry. The data show 1.5 million to 2 million distinct CDR3 sequences, 49% seen once. The sequencing input was blood. These receptor sequences come from a woman aged 40 to 50 in good health. Both conserved end residues are part of each CDR3. Fields, in order: V gene, clone size, D gene, J gene, CDR3 protein, CDR3 DNA. A D gene is named only where the DNA matches it firmly. Expanded clones get a size class; other rows say once, few or many, or leave the size out.

TRBV12-3/TRBV12-4	NA	NA	TRBJ2-3	CASSSGDRGTDTQYF	TGTGCCAGCAGTTCAGGCGATCGAGGGACAGATACGCAGTATTTT
TRBV20-1	NA	NA	TRBJ2-5	CSARVPPGVTQETQYF	TGCAGTGCTAGAGTCCCGCCAGGTGTAACCCAAGAGACCCAGTATTTC
TRBV5-1	few	TRBD1	TRBJ2-5	CASSETGVETQYF	TGCGCCAGCAGCGAGACAGGGGTAGAGACCCAGTACTTC
TRBV12-3/TRBV12-4	NA	TRBD1	TRBJ1-2	CASSSGQGVPNYGYTF	TGTGCCAGCAGTTCGGGACAGGGAGTTCCTAACTATGGCTACACCTTC
TRBV5-1	NA	NA	TRBJ1-2	CASSLADLNYGYTF	TGCGCCAGCAGCTTGGCAGACCTTAACTATGGCTACACCTTC
TRBV12-3/TRBV12-4	NA	NA	TRBJ2-1	CASSPRQGLTEQFF	TGTGCCAGCAGTCCCCGACAGGGACTCACTGAGCAGTTCTTC
TRBV11-1	once	TRBD1	TRBJ2-5	CASSLIQGAILFGETQYF	TGTGCCAGCAGCTTAATACAGGGGGCTATTCTCTTCGGGGAGACCCAGTACTTC
TRBV14	few	NA	TRBJ2-5	CASSQVTGAWETQYF	TGTGCCAGCAGCCAAGTGACCGGGGCTTGGGAGACCCAGTACTTC
TRBV4-3	NA	TRBD1	TRBJ1-4	CASGQGGTGPNEKLFF	TGCGCCAGCGGCCAAGGAGGGACAGGGCCTAATGAAAAACTGTTTTTT
TRBV14	NA	TRBD2	TRBJ2-1	CASSQGSGGPTYNEQFF	TGTGCCAGCAGCCAAGGAAGCGGGGGACCTACCTACAATGAGCAGTTCTTC
TRBV24-1	once	NA	TRBJ2-3	CATSGVLGKSTDTQYF	TGTGCCACCAGTGGGGTCCTGGGAAAAAGCACAGATACGCAGTATTTT
TRBV6-5	NA	NA	TRBJ1-1	CASSPGTYTEAFF	TGTGCCAGCAGCCCCGGGACATACACTGAAGCTTTCTTT
TRBV20-1	NA	NA	TRBJ1-5	CSAPYGHDRNQPQHF	TGCAGTGCTCCATATGGTCACGATCGCAATCAGCCCCAGCATTTT